This TCR beta chain was obtained from a study of blood T cell repertoires in COVID-19. Repertoires were generated with immunoSEQ multiplex PCR, while TCRdb's copy carries only in-frame clones and drops some. This sample has approximately 300,000 clones; about nine tenths occur once, and the top ten carry 1%. This clone occurred once. This CDR3 has 13 residues. Germline values: CDR1 SNHLY, CDR2 FYNNEI. Trimming shortened V by 1 base and J by 10 bases, and 13 bases separated the two germline ends. The origin of this receptor is a man aged 50 to 59 with active or convalescent COVID-19. The chain is built from TRBV2 and TRBJ1-2; the D gene is possibly TRBD1 (5 bases). Sample: peripheral blood. The CDR3 is CASSEVSRGLYTF. The DNA for the CDR3 is TGTGCCAGCAGTGAAGTTTCTCGGGGACTCTACACCTTC.